The present T cell receptor beta chain was sequenced within a study of T cells after yellow fever vaccination. About the study: For low cell numbers, libraries were made with SMART-Seq v4 Ultra Low Input. Study-wide results and caveats: Abundant clonotypes from the bulk population could contaminate FACS-sorted repertoires. Compared with primary, the secondary response was weaker and peaked at day 5, not 15.

This CDR3 comprises 16 residues. The trim removed 2 bases at V and 7 bases at J, leaving 8 bases unmatched. Germline V gene data show CDR1 as MGHRA and CDR2 as YSYEKL. Turning to this clonotype: Its antigen remains unidentified.

The authors made TCR cDNA by 5'RACE template switching, adding a universal primer site and UMIs. TCRdb re-called the 5' RACE reads through MiXCR, storing one row per CDR3 protein. The sample yields some 250,000 distinct CDR3 sequences, 6.9% seen once. This clonotype originated in a man aged 25 to 40 who received the YFV17D yellow fever vaccine. The sample consisted of CD4+ T cells sorted from PBMCs, taken 15 days after the yellow fever booster vaccination. V and J are TRBV4-1 and TRBJ2-2, with TRBD1 identical over 9 bases. This CDR3 is CASSQLNRGRDGELFF. The CDR3 DNA reads as TGCGCCAGCAGCCAACTTAACAGGGGGCGGGACGGGGAGCTGTTTTTT.